This T cell receptor (beta chain) was recovered during a study of control samples from healthy donors and cancer patients. Sequencing was performed with immunoSEQ multiplex PCR; in TCRdb, only in-frame clones are kept and a portion is missing. This sample has around 97,000 clones; 85% to 90% occur once, and the top ten carry over 15%. Germline values: CDR1 SGHTA, CDR2 FQGTGA. The CDR3 spans 16 residues. V was shortened by 6 bases and J by 0 bases, with 12 bases between the two germline ends. The source material was PBMCs. This clonotype was sampled from a man in his sixties with lung cancer. V usage is TRBV7-3 and J usage is TRBJ2-6, with D perhaps matching TRBD2 (6 bases). CDR3 coding DNA: TGTGCCAGCAGTCTAAGGGAGGTCTCTGGGGCCAACGTCCTGACTTTC. The encoded protein is CASSLREVSGANVLTF.